These 8 T cell receptor beta chains originate from one sample sequenced in a study of tumor and adjacent non-tumor tissue in lung cancer. The template was RNA from unsorted bulk tissue. The library came from three nested PCR rounds adapted from ARM-PCR protocols. TCRdb analysed the multiplex PCR reads with MiXCR anew, one entry per CDR3 protein. The sample includes fewer than 85,000 distinct CDR3 sequences, roughly 80% of them seen just once. Sequenced sample: lung tumor tissue. Receptors originate from a woman aged 45-60 years with non-small cell lung cancer.

About this clonotype: Compared with germline, one end of the junction differs, possibly owing to a read error. The rearrangement joins TRBV28 to TRBJ2-5; D is tentatively TRBD1 or TRBD2 (6 bases each). This CDR3 region has 13 residues. CDR1 is MDHEN, CDR2 SYDVKM, per germline. CDR3 in amino acids: CAGTGAVRETQYF. The CDR3, as DNA: TGCGCCGGCACGGGGGCAGTGAGGGAGACCCAGTACTTC. The full variable domain, with the rest looked up from reference TRBV28 and TRBJ2-5, is DVKVTQSSRYLVKRTGEKVFLECVQDMDHENMFWYRQDPGLGLRLIYFSYDVKMKEKGDIPEGYSVSREKKERFSLILESASTNQTSMYLCAGTGAVRETQYFGPGTRLLVL.

With respect to this clonotype: Germline is not matched at one junction end, which may reflect a read error. V usage is TRBV20-1 and J usage is TRBJ2-7, with 7 bases lining up with TRBD1. Germline CDR1 is DFQATT and CDR2 is SNEGSKA (reference sequence). The CDR3 contains 12 residues. DNA for the CDR3: TGCTGTGGTACGGGACAGCGGTACGAGCAGTGCTTC. Translation: CCGTGQRYEQCF.

The chain uses TRBV11-2 and TRBJ2-7; D unresolved. The CDR3 is made up of 15 amino acids. Germline assignment: CDR1 SGHAT and CDR2 FQNNGV. The CDR3 sequence: CVSSHWADGSYEQYF. In DNA, the CDR3 is TGTGTCAGTAGCCATTGGGCTGACGGTTCCTACGAGCAGTACTTC.

To note about this clonotype: It is likely a read error, because the conserved phenylalanine at the end of the CDR3 is missing. The CDR3 spells CASTQGNYNEQFL. The CDR3 region has the DNA TGCGCCAGCACACAGGGGAACTACAATGAGCAGTTCCTA. The V and J genes are TRBV10-2 and TRBJ2-1, with 7 bases that match TRBD1. The CDR3 is 13 amino acids. The V and J ends lost 7 bases and 3 bases, in that order; junction bases with no gene match: 3. Germline CDR1 and CDR2: WSHSY and SAAADI.

This chain uses TRBV5-1 with TRBJ2-1; 7 positions match TRBD2. CDR1 and CDR2 (germline): SGHRS, YFSETQ. The CDR3 runs 14 residues. The junction had 7 bases not matched to a gene; V was cut back by 6 bases and J by 4 bases. CDR3 loop: CASTSSGGYNEQFF. In nucleotides, the CDR3 is TGCGCCAGCACCAGCTCGGGGGGATACAATGAGCAGTTCTTC.

Of note for this clonotype: One end of the junction fails to match germline, which may point to a read error. V usage is TRBV20-1 and J usage is TRBJ2-7; maybe TRBD2 (5 bases). This CDR3 is built from 13 residues. CDR1 and CDR2 (germline): DFQATT, SNEGSKA (reference sequence). DNA for the CDR3: TGCAGTACTAGTGGATCGGAGTACTACGAGCAGTACTTC. This gives the protein CSTSGSEYYEQYF.

With respect to this clonotype: Sequence at one end of the junction differs from germline and may be a read error. The chain carries TRBV11-2 and TRBJ2-5; D call uncertain. The CDR3 runs to 13 residues. The germline V gene encodes CDR1 SGHAT and CDR2 FQNNGV. CDR3 residues: CVSSNAGVETQYF. The CDR3 DNA reads TGTGTCAGCAGCAACGCAGGTGTAGAGACCCAATACTTC.

As regards this clonotype: Compared with germline, one end of the junction differs, possibly owing to a read error. This rearrangement joins TRBV4-3 to TRBJ2-6; D remains ambiguous. This CDR3 contains 17 residues. Germline CDR1 reads LGHNA; CDR2 reads YSLEER. DNA of the CDR3: TGCGCCAGCAGCCAAGACGCAGCTTTATCTGCGGCCAACGTCCTGGATTTC. Its protein product is CASSQDAALSAANVLDF.